This record covers a single T cell receptor beta chain. Its antigen is not known. Assay used: immunoSEQ multiplex PCR; TCRdb lists only in-frame clones, some missing. The data show some 1.5 million clones, roughly 95% seen once. Into CD45RA+ naive and CD45RA-negative memory subsets, the CD4+ cells were split. The data belong to a study of shared clonotypes between healthy human individuals. Study overall: Donors, aged 18 to 49, were a couple of women and a few men. Every donor yielded three CD4 naive, three CD4 memory, two CD8 naive and one CD8 memory plate.

Study findings and constraints: Clonotypes shared by all four sorted-subset donors had higher generation probabilities than non-shared clonotypes.

The CDR3 runs to 13 residues. The J segment lost 7 bases and the V segment lost 6 bases, leaving 7 bases of the junction unmatched. Germline-derived CDR1 and CDR2 are MNHNS and SASEGT. This sequence joins TRBV6-1 and TRBJ2-5; 8 bases match TRBD1. This TCR was recovered from a man under 40 in good health. The material sequenced was naive CD4+ T cells sorted from blood. Subset: CD45RA+ positively selected. DNA for the CDR3: TGTGCCAGCAGGAAGGACAGGGATTTGACCCAGTACTTC. Its translation: CASRKDRDLTQYF.